Listed here are 22 T cell receptor beta chains from one sample, sequenced in a study of T cells in tuberculosis. Sequenced by immunoSEQ multiplex PCR; TCRdb stores in-frame clones only, minus some. The sample records 35,000 to 45,000 clones, approximately 94% being singletons. This sample's time point: new active TB diagnosis, blood taken before or within 7 days of starting treatment. This material consisted of PBMCs, taken at tuberculosis diagnosis. These receptors originate from an adult with tuberculosis.

This chain links TRBV5-8 with TRBJ1-6; TRBD1 matches 9 bases. J gave up 7 bases and V 5 bases, and 4 bases lay outside the gene matches. Per germline, CDR1 SGHTS and CDR2 YDEGEE. CDR3 length: 14 amino acids. CDR3 coding DNA: TGTGCCAGCAGGGACAGGGGCCGGAATTCACCCCTCCACTTT. As protein: CASRDRGRNSPLHF. The full variable domain, its missing parts supplied by reference TRBV5-8 and TRBJ1-6, is EAGVTQSPTHLIKTRGQQATLRCSPISGHTSVYWYQQALGLGLQFLLWYDEGEERNRGNFPPRFSGRQFPNYSSELNVNALELEDSALYLCASRDRGRNSPLHFGNGTRLTVT.

DNA of the CDR3: TGTGCCAGCAGCTTAGATCATAACAGGGGGCTCTATAATTCACCCCTCCACTTT. This encodes CASSLDHNRGLYNSPLHF. The chain links TRBV11-2 to TRBJ1-6; TRBD1 matches at 9 bases. The CDR3 covers 18 residues. V trimming: 0 bases; J trimming: 3 bases; junction bases outside the gene matches: 6. Per germline, CDR1 SGHAT and CDR2 FQNNGV. Full variable domain (rest looked up from reference TRBV11-2 and TRBJ1-6): EAGVAQSPRYKIIEKRQSVAFWCNPISGHATLYWYQQILGQGPKLLIQFQNNGVVDDSQLPKDRFSAERLKGVDSTLKIQPAKLEDSAVYLCASSLDHNRGLYNSPLHFGNGTRLTVT.

This sequence joins TRBV7-9 and TRBJ2-1, with 10 bases fitting TRBD2. After removal of 3 bases from V and 9 bases from J, the junction contained 5 bases not matched to a gene. This CDR3 comprises 14 residues. Germline assignment: CDR1 SEHNR and CDR2 FQNEAQ (reference sequence). In nucleotides, the CDR3 is TGTGCCAGCAGCTTTAGCGGGGGGCATGGTGAGCAGTTCTTC. Translated: CASSFSGGHGEQFF.

The rearrangement joins TRBV6-1 to TRBJ2-4, with 9 bases lining up with TRBD1. The V gene end was trimmed by 7 bases and the J gene end by 4 bases; junction bases not matched to a gene: 5. The CDR3 spans 14 residues. The germline V gene has CDR1 MNHNS and CDR2 SASEGT. CDR3: CASTGQGHKNIQYF. In DNA form, the CDR3 reads TGTGCCAGCACCGGACAGGGGCATAAAAACATTCAGTACTTC.

This chain links TRBV19 with TRBJ2-7; D not resolved. The CDR3 has 12 amino acids. Germline values: CDR1 LNHDA, CDR2 SQIVND (reference sequence). V was clipped by 3 bases and J by 6 bases, with 9 bases between them. The CDR3 reads CASSIPMREQYF. The CDR3 bases are TGTGCCAGTAGTATCCCTATGCGCGAGCAGTACTTC.

The rearrangement uses TRBV5-1 and TRBJ2-5; D is ambiguous. In germline, CDR1 is SGHRS, CDR2 YFSETQ. V gave up 4 bases and J gave up 2 bases, with 15 bases separating them. The CDR3 is made up of 15 amino acids. The CDR3 reads CASSPMTPSQETQYF. CDR3 DNA sequence: TGCGCCAGCAGCCCCATGACTCCGTCTCAAGAGACCCAGTACTTC.

The chain joins TRBV12-5 to TRBJ1-1; 8 bases agree with TRBD1. Germline values: CDR1 LGHNT, CDR2 FRNRAP. Trimming removed 1 base from V and 0 bases from J; junction bases left unmatched: 4. The CDR3 totals 16 residues. The CDR3 sequence is CASGLASGGLNTEAFF. The CDR3, as DNA: TGTGCTAGTGGTTTGGCTTCAGGGGGCCTGAACACTGAAGCTTTCTTT.

This clone has more than one count but fewer than ten. The V and J genes are TRBV19 and TRBJ2-7, with 10 bases matching TRBD1. CDR3 length equals 17 residues. With V trimmed by 4 bases and J by 2 bases, 11 bases remained unmatched. Germline values: CDR1 LNHDA, CDR2 SQIVND (reference sequence). The CDR3 DNA follows: TGTGCCAGTAGTACACACGGACTCGGACAGGGGGCCTACGAGCAGTACTTC. Translating it yields CASSTHGLGQGAYEQYF.

This chain joins TRBV27 and TRBJ2-6, with a weak D call TRBD1 (5 bases). In germline, CDR1 is MNHEY, CDR2 SMNVEV (reference sequence). V was shortened by 6 bases and J by 0 bases, with 9 bases between the two germline ends. CDR3 length: 15 residues. CDR3 in amino acids: CASRQATSGANVLTF. CDR3 DNA: TGTGCCAGCAGACAGGCAACCTCTGGGGCCAACGTCCTGACTTTC.

The CDR3 here is CASSRTGGTNEKLFF. The CDR3 DNA reads TGTGCCAGCAGTCGGACGGGGGGAACTAATGAAAAACTGTTTTTT. This sequence joins TRBV7-6 and TRBJ1-4; tentatively, D is TRBD1 (5 bases). CDR3 length: 15 amino acids. Germline V gene lookup returns CDR1 SGHVS and CDR2 FNYEAQ. V lost 6 bases and J 1 base, leaving 12 bases between the germline ends.

The chain recombines TRBV11-3 with TRBJ2-2; D perhaps matches TRBD2 (5 bases). The CDR3 contains 15 residues. Germline-derived CDR1 and CDR2 are SGHNT and YENEEA. The ends were cut back, 1 base at V and 6 bases at J, with 12 bases in the middle. CDR3 protein: CASSLGGGLSGELFF. CDR3 nucleotide sequence: TGTGCCAGCAGCTTAGGAGGAGGCTTATCCGGGGAGCTGTTTTTT. Filled out from reference TRBV11-3 and TRBJ2-2, the complete variable domain reads EAGVVQSPRYKIIEKKQPVAFWCNPISGHNTLYWYLQNLGQGPELLIRYENEEAVDDSQLPKDRFSAERLKGVDSTLKIQPAELGDSAVYLCASSLGGGLSGELFFGEGSRLTVL.

The chain recombines TRBV19 with TRBJ2-2; no clear D. Germline CDR1 is LNHDA and CDR2 is SQIVND (reference sequence). The ends were cut back, 3 bases at V and 6 bases at J, with 5 bases in the middle. CDR3 length: 12 amino acids. In DNA form, the CDR3 reads TGTGCCAGTAGTATCCATCCCGGGGAGCTGTTTTTT. Its protein product is CASSIHPGELFF. The complete variable domain, with remaining parts taken from reference TRBV19 and TRBJ2-2, reads DGGITQSPKYLFRKEGQNVTLSCEQNLNHDAMYWYRQDPGQGLRLIYYSQIVNDFQKGDIAEGYSVSREKKESFPLTVTSAQKNPTAFYLCASSIHPGELFFGEGSRLTVL.

This chain connects TRBV13 to TRBJ1-1; the D is unclear. The CDR3 is 13 residues long. V lost 8 bases and J 5 bases, leaving 15 bases between the germline ends. Germline loops: CDR1 PRHDT, CDR2 FYEKMQ (reference sequence). The DNA for the CDR3 is TGTGCCAGCGTAATGGCCTTCTGGACTGAAGCTTTCTTT. Translating it yields CASVMAFWTEAFF.

This chain connects TRBV12-5 to TRBJ2-7; D is perhaps TRBD1 (5 bases). Germline CDR1 and CDR2: LGHNT and FRNRAP. V was shortened by 7 bases and J by 3 bases, with 19 bases between the two germline ends. CDR3 size: 15 residues. CDR3 sequence reads: CASVLDKGRLYEQYF. CDR3 in DNA: TGTGCTAGTGTCCTGGACAAGGGTAGGCTCTACGAGCAGTACTTC.

The V gene is TRBV19, the J gene TRBJ1-6; a weak D match, TRBD1 (6 bases). Trimming removed 5 bases from V and 9 bases from J, with 14 bases in between. Germline V lookup: CDR1 LNHDA, CDR2 SQIVND (reference sequence). CDR3 length equals 14 residues. The chain's CDR3 is CASSPIPTGSPLHF. DNA of the CDR3: TGTGCCAGTAGTCCGATTCCGACAGGTTCACCCCTCCACTTT.

The chain has TRBV19 and TRBJ1-2; tentative D call: TRBD1 (6 bases). This CDR3 has 13 amino acids. The germline V and J ends were trimmed by 9 bases and 5 bases, with 16 bases remaining between them. Germline CDR1 reads LNHDA; CDR2 reads SQIVND (reference sequence). The CDR3 reads CASTQGGQYGYTF. As DNA, the CDR3 is TGTGCCAGCACACAGGGTGGACAGTATGGCTACACCTTC.

V is TRBV9 and J is TRBJ1-3; D is ambiguous. Germline V lookup: CDR1 SGDLS, CDR2 YYNGEE. With 4 bases removed from V and 0 bases from J, the gap between germline ends came to 8 bases. The CDR3 loop spans 14 amino acids. CDR3 DNA: TGTGCCAGCAGCTCGCCGAGCTCTGGAAACACCATATATTTT. Its translation is CASSSPSSGNTIYF.

The V gene is TRBV29-1, the J gene TRBJ2-2, with 10 bases matching TRBD1. Looked up from germline, CDR1 is SQVTM and CDR2 is ANQGSEA. This CDR3 has 16 residues. The ends lost 6 bases at V and 5 bases at J; junction bases unmatched: 12. This chain's CDR3 is CSVTTGGGILTGELFF. In DNA, the CDR3 is TGCAGCGTGACGACAGGGGGCGGTATTTTGACCGGGGAGCTGTTTTTT.

The genes are TRBV18 and TRBJ2-7, with a tentative D call TRBD1 (6 bases). This CDR3 spans 16 amino acids. V was trimmed by 3 bases and J by 0 bases, leaving 15 bases between them. The germline V gene encodes CDR1 KGHSH and CDR2 LQKENI. CDR3 in DNA: TGTGCCAGCTCACCGTTTCTAGGACAGAGCTCCTACGAGCAGTACTTC. It encodes CASSPFLGQSSYEQYF.

This chain joins TRBV19 and TRBJ2-2, with D possibly being TRBD1 (7 bases). The CDR3 has 15 residues. V lost 5 bases to trimming and J lost 1 base, with 11 bases between them. CDR1 and CDR2 from the germline V gene are LNHDA and SQIVND (reference sequence). The CDR3 spells CASSRQGGNTGELFF. CDR3 DNA: TGTGCCAGTAGTCGCCAGGGGGGGAACACCGGGGAGCTGTTTTTT.

The chain carries TRBV7-2 and TRBJ1-6, with a possible D match to TRBD1 (5 bases). Germline V gives CDR1 SGHTA, CDR2 FQGNSA. The ends were cut back, 6 bases at V and 5 bases at J, with 17 bases in the middle. This CDR3 region has 16 residues. The CDR3 DNA is TGTGCCAGCAGTAATCGGCCCGGGGGGAATAATTCACCCCTCCACTTT. It translates to CASSNRPGGNNSPLHF.

The chain has TRBV7-2 and TRBJ2-7, with 7 bases matching TRBD1. Germline V gene sequence: CDR1 SGHTA, CDR2 FQGNSA. V gave up 2 bases and J gave up 1 base; unmatched junction bases: 2. The CDR3 extends over 14 amino acids. Here the CDR3 reads CASSLWGQSYEQYF. The CDR3 region has the DNA TGTGCCAGCAGCTTATGGGGACAGTCCTACGAGCAGTACTTC.